This T cell receptor beta chain stems from a study of T cell responses to AZD1222 COVID-19 vaccine. Study-wide findings and caveats: After the peak T cell response, and only then, were repertoires sampled. Unmutated variant regions are reportedly targeted by nearly half of spike-specific TCRs.

Notes on this clone: The antigen remains undetermined.

With 1 base removed from V and 7 bases from J, the gap between germline ends came to 8 bases. The CDR3 is 14 amino acids. CDR1 is LGHNT and CDR2 is FRNRAP in the germline V gene. Generated by immunoSEQ multiplex PCR, the TCRdb table keeps only in-frame clones and is missing some. The sample comprises around 110,000 clones, about nine tenths of which are singletons, and 3.5% to 5% rests with the top ten. The sequence was obtained from an adult in good health. The source material was peripheral blood, sampled on day 0 of AZD1222 vaccination. V and J are TRBV12-5 and TRBJ1-6; D is unresolved. As DNA, the CDR3 is TGTGCTAGTGGTTTGGCCGCTGACAATTCACCCCTCCACTTT. This encodes CASGLAADNSPLHF. The full variable domain, with the rest looked up from reference TRBV12-5 and TRBJ1-6, is DARVTQTPRHKVTEMGQEVTMRCQPILGHNTVFWYRQTMMQGLELLAYFRNRAPLDDSGMPKDRFSAEMPDATLATLKIQPSEPRDSAVYFCASGLAADNSPLHFGNGTRLTVT.